These T cell receptor beta chains were read from a single sample in a study of CD8 T cells in Susac syndrome. Via MiXCR, TCRdb re-called the immunoSEQ multiplex PCR reads, giving one row per CDR3 protein. The sample consists of some 300,000 distinct CDR3 sequences, about 88% of them appearing once. What was sequenced was CD8+ T cells from PBMCs. The receptors shown here come from a human donor with multiple sclerosis. Both conserved end residues are part of each CDR3. A D gene is named only where the DNA matches it firmly. Clone size is given for some rows only: seen once, a few or many times, or a class if the clone is expanded.

TRBJ1-2 TRBV13 . . CASSLRGGGYTF TGTGCCAGCAGCTTAAGGGGAGGAGGCTACACCTTC
TRBJ2-1 TRBV6-2/TRBV6-3 . . CASSYSSSLPWTALIRLYNEQFF TGTGCCAGCAGTTACTCATCATCGTTGCCCTGGACAGCTCTGATTCGTTTGTACAATGAGCAGTTCTTC
TRBJ2-2 TRBV20-1 . . CSARLSRDLLTGELFF TGCAGTGCTAGATTGTCACGGGACCTACTCACCGGGGAGCTGTTTTTT
TRBJ1-1 TRBV5-1 . . CASSLDTANTEAFF TGCGCCAGCAGCTTGGATACCGCTAACACTGAAGCTTTCTTT
TRBJ1-4 TRBV7-9 . . CASSDRTAQNEKLFF TGTGCCAGCAGCGACCGGACAGCCCAGAATGAAAAACTGTTTTTT
TRBJ1-5 TRBV6-1 . few CASSEPEGVNQPQHF TGTGCCAGCAGTGAACCGGAGGGGGTAAATCAGCCCCAGCATTTT
TRBJ2-3 TRBV20-1 . . CSAGTLGITDTQYF TGCAGTGCTGGGACGTTAGGTATAACAGATACGCAGTATTTT
TRBJ2-7 TRBV2 . . CASDQGSSYEQYF TGTGCCAGCGACCAGGGATCAAGCTACGAGCAGTACTTC
TRBJ1-5 TRBV20-1 . . CSASGSGVYQPQHF TGCAGTGCTAGTGGGTCAGGGGTTTATCAGCCCCAGCATTTT
TRBJ2-3 TRBV9 TRBD2 . CASSVAGTSTTDTQYF TGTGCCAGCAGCGTAGCCGGGACTAGCACCACAGATACGCAGTATTTT
TRBJ2-1 TRBV12-5 TRBD2 . CASAPGDWGLAGGDEQFF TGTGCTAGTGCTCCAGGCGATTGGGGACTAGCGGGAGGGGATGAGCAGTTCTTC
TRBJ2-2 TRBV6-1 . . CASSAPGSGTGELFF TGTGCCAGCAGTGCTCCCGGGTCGGGCACCGGGGAGCTGTTTTTT
TRBJ2-7 TRBV2 TRBD1 . CASSEADDRVPYEQYF TGTGCCAGCAGTGAAGCTGACGACAGGGTGCCTTACGAGCAGTACTTC
TRBJ1-5 TRBV4-1 TRBD1 . CASSQDPQGVGNQPQHF TGCGCCAGCAGCCAAGATCCACAGGGGGTGGGCAATCAGCCCCAGCATTTT
TRBJ1-2 TRBV7-8 . . CASIGTDGYTF TGTGCCAGCATAGGGACGGATGGCTACACCTTC
TRBJ2-5 TRBV6-5 . . CASSYGGPETQYF TGTGCCAGCAGTTACGGGGGCCCAGAGACCCAGTACTTC
TRBJ2-5 TRBV12-3/TRBV12-4 TRBD2 . CASRSLAGSETQYF TGTGCCAGCAGGTCGCTAGCGGGGTCCGAGACCCAGTACTTC
TRBJ1-4 TRBV30 . . CAWSDDNEKLFF TGTGCCTGGAGTGATGATAATGAAAAACTGTTTTTT
TRBJ1-2 TRBV7-9 . . CASTERVAYGYTF TGTGCCAGCACAGAAAGGGTGGCCTATGGCTACACCTTC
TRBJ2-5 TRBV29-1 TRBD2 . CSVEDRDYLLETQYF TGCAGCGTTGAAGATCGGGACTACCTTTTGGAGACCCAGTACTTC
TRBJ2-7 TRBV7-9 . . CASSSDSLEQYF TGTGCCAGCAGCTCCGACAGCTTAGAGCAGTACTTC
TRBJ1-1 TRBV29-1 . . CSVEGGGAFF TGCAGCGTTGAGGGCGGCGGAGCTTTCTTT
TRBJ2-5 TRBV6-2/TRBV6-3 . few CASSYSEGETQYF TGTGCCAGCAGTTACTCCGAGGGAGAGACCCAGTACTTC
TRBJ2-5 TRBV7-9 . . CASSSTGWETQYF TGTGCCAGCAGCTCGACCGGGTGGGAGACCCAGTACTTC
TRBJ1-2 TRBV19 TRBD1 . CARYLGQEFCGYTF TGTGCCAGATACTTGGGACAGGAATTTTGTGGCTACACCTTC
TRBJ1-5 TRBV27 . . CASSLKFRVGAQPQHF TGTGCCAGCAGTTTAAAGTTCAGGGTGGGCGCTCAGCCCCAGCATTTT
TRBJ2-5 TRBV7-3 . . CASSSRFQETQYF TGTGCCAGCAGCTCGCGCTTCCAAGAGACCCAGTACTTC
TRBJ2-5 TRBV29-1 . . CSARTVDVKTQYF TGCAGCGCCAGGACAGTGGATGTAAAGACCCAGTACTTC
TRBJ2-2 TRBV20-1 . . CSAIPQNTGELFF TGCAGTGCTATTCCACAGAACACCGGGGAGCTGTTTTTT
TRBJ2-7 TRBV14 . . CASSQQARSEQYF TGTGCCAGCAGCCAACAAGCTAGATCCGAGCAGTACTTC
TRBJ2-2 TRBV4-3 . . CASSPSGTHLTGELFF TGCGCCAGCAGCCCCTCCGGGACTCACCTCACCGGGGAGCTGTTTTTT
TRBJ2-1 TRBV25-1 TRBD1 . CASSQTGQGGRERDNEQFF TGTGCCAGCAGTCAGACGGGACAGGGAGGGAGGGAACGGGACAATGAGCAGTTCTTC
TRBJ2-7 TRBV5-6 . . CASSATGVEQYF TGTGCCAGCAGTGCTACGGGTGTCGAGCAGTACTTC
TRBJ2-3 TRBV4-3 . . CASSQEQGTDTQYF TGCGCCAGCAGCCAAGAACAGGGCACAGATACGCAGTATTTT
TRBJ1-5 TRBV19 . . CASRRNWDQPQHF TGTGCCAGTAGAAGGAATTGGGATCAGCCCCAGCATTTT
TRBJ1-1 TRBV5-1 . once CASHGGTNTEAFF TGCGCCAGCCACGGGGGCACGAACACTGAAGCTTTCTTT
TRBJ2-7 TRBV20-1 TRBD2 few CSASGLAGGAAYEQYF TGCAGTGCGTCGGGACTAGCGGGAGGAGCCGCCTACGAGCAGTACTTC
TRBJ1-2 TRBV4-2 . . CASSQDRARGARYGYTF TGTGCCAGCAGCCAAGATAGGGCTCGCGGAGCCCGCTATGGCTACACCTTC
TRBJ2-7 TRBV11-3 TRBD2 . CASAKKGKGLAGLYYEQYF TGTGCCAGCGCGAAGAAAGGAAAAGGACTAGCGGGTCTATACTACGAGCAGTACTTC
TRBJ2-4 TRBV10-3 . . CAISESDGGIANIQYF TGTGCCATCAGTGAGTCGGATGGAGGTATTGCAAACATTCAGTACTTC
TRBJ1-1 TRBV5-1 . once CASSLLNLNTEAFF TGCGCCAGCAGCTTGTTGAACCTGAACACTGAAGCTTTCTTT
TRBJ1-1 TRBV28 . . CASSLWGGVNTEAFF TGTGCCAGCAGTTTATGGGGCGGTGTGAACACTGAAGCTTTCTTT
TRBJ2-7 TRBV4-3 . . CASSQDGPSYEQYF TGCGCCAGCAGCCAAGACGGCCCATCCTACGAGCAGTACTTC
TRBJ2-1 TRBV29-1 . few CSVYEGSYNEQFF TGCAGCGTTTATGAGGGCTCCTACAATGAGCAGTTCTTC
TRBJ1-3 TRBV30 . . CAWNNPGRGNTIYF TGTGCCTGGAACAATCCAGGGAGGGGAAACACCATATATTTT
TRBJ1-3 TRBV4-1 TRBD1 once CASSQGVGQGNTIYF TGCGCCAGCAGCCAAGGGGTTGGACAGGGGAACACCATATATTTT
TRBJ2-2 TRBV9 . . CASRESVSGELFF TGTGCCAGCAGGGAGAGTGTGTCCGGGGAGCTGTTTTTT
TRBJ1-1 TRBV14 . . CASSFWGSDTEAFF TGTGCCAGCAGCTTCTGGGGTTCCGACACTGAAGCTTTCTTT
TRBJ2-7 TRBV7-8 TRBD2 . CASSIGLAGESEQYF TGTGCCAGCAGCATCGGACTAGCGGGAGAGAGCGAGCAGTACTTC
TRBJ1-1 TRBV4-1 . . CASSQGGWAEAFF TGCGCCAGCAGCCAAGGGGGATGGGCTGAAGCTTTCTTT
TRBJ2-7 TRBV10-3 TRBD2 . CAISFSGPQGAYEQYF TGTGCCATCAGTTTTAGCGGGCCCCAAGGCGCCTACGAGCAGTACTTC
TRBJ2-7 TRBV4-2 TRBD1 . CASSQPGQVPYEQYF TGTGCCAGCAGCCAACCGGGACAGGTCCCCTACGAGCAGTACTTC
TRBJ2-7 TRBV2 . . CASSETKTGLHEQYF TGTGCCAGCAGTGAAACCAAAACAGGGCTGCACGAGCAGTACTTC